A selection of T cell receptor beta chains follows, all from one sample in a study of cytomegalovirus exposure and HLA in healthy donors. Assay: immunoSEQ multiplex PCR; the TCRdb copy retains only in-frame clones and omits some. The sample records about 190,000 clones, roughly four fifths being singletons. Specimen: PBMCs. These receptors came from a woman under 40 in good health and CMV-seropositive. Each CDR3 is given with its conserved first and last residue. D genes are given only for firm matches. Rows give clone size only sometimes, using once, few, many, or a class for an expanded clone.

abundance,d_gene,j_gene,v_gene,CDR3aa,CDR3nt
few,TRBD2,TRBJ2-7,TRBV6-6,CASRGRGSSYEQYF,TGTGCCAGCAGAGGACGCGGGAGCTCCTACGAGCAGTACTTC
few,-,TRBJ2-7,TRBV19,CASRRTRVEEQYF,TGTGCCAGTAGGAGAACGAGAGTTGAGGAGCAGTACTTC
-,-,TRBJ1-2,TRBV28,CASIKGGVYYGYTF,TGTGCCAGCATAAAAGGGGGGGTCTACTATGGCTACACCTTC
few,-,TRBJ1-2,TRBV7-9,CSSSRQSYGYTF,TGTTCCAGCAGCCGACAGTCCTATGGCTACACCTTC
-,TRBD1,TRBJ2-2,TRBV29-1,CSVPGQGFAGELFF,TGCAGCGTCCCGGGACAGGGATTTGCCGGGGAGCTGTTTTTT
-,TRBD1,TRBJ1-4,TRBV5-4,CASSQQGANEKLFF,TGTGCCAGCAGCCAACAGGGGGCTAATGAAAAACTGTTTTTT
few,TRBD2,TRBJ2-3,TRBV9,CASSVESGRPTDTQYF,TGTGCCAGCAGCGTAGAGAGCGGGAGACCCACAGATACGCAGTATTTT
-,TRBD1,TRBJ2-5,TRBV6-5,CASSRDRGETQYF,TGTGCCAGCAGCCGGGACAGGGGAGAGACCCAGTACTTC
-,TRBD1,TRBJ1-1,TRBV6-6,CASSYTDRDGAFF,TGTGCCAGCAGTTACACGGACAGGGATGGGGCTTTCTTT
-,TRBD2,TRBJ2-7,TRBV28,CASSFRGLAHEQYF,TGTGCCAGCAGTTTTAGGGGACTAGCCCACGAGCAGTACTTC
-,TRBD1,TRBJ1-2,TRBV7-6,CASSGQGGGYTF,TGTGCCAGCAGCGGGCAGGGGGGAGGCTACACCTTC
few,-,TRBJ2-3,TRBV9,CASSVVGGLGRRTDTQYF,TGTGCCAGCAGCGTAGTAGGCGGGTTAGGCCGGCGCACAGATACGCAGTATTTT